Each of the 23 T cell receptor beta chains below was sequenced from the same sample in a study of control samples from healthy donors and cancer patients. Some clones are missing from TCRdb's copy, which holds only in-frame ones; the method was immunoSEQ multiplex PCR. Of around 22,000 clones listed, more than 70% are singletons. What was sequenced was PBMCs. The receptors shown here come from a man aged 60 to 75 with head and neck cancer.

V is TRBV6-5 and J is TRBJ2-5; D might be TRBD1 or TRBD2, each matching 6 bases. This CDR3 is 13 amino acids long. Germline V lookup: CDR1 MNHEY, CDR2 SVGAGI. The V gene lost 7 bases and the J gene lost 4 bases, with 13 bases spanning the gap. CDR3 in amino acids: CASTYGGGETQYF. In DNA form, the CDR3 reads TGTGCCAGCACATACGGAGGGGGAGAGACCCAGTACTTC.

The chain couples TRBV7-8 to TRBJ2-3; the match to TRBD2 covers 11 bases. Germline values: CDR1 SGHVS, CDR2 FQNEAQ. Germline trimming cut 5 bases from V and 5 bases from J; bases unmatched to any gene: 6. This CDR3 is 15 amino acids long. Written as DNA, the CDR3 is TGTGCCAGCAGCGAAGTAGCGGGAGGGAGAGATACGCAGTATTTT. This sequence encodes CASSEVAGGRDTQYF.

J is TRBJ1-1 and V is TRBV19, with D maybe TRBD1 (5 bases). Germline V CDR1 and CDR2: LNHDA, SQIVND (reference sequence). V was shortened by 5 bases and J by 0 bases, with 16 bases between the two germline ends. The CDR3 runs to 16 residues. In DNA form, the CDR3 reads TGTGCCAGTAGTTCCGGACCGGGACGGGTGAACACTGAAGCTTTCTTT. Protein product: CASSSGPGRVNTEAFF.

As DNA, the CDR3 is TGTGCCAGCAGGCCATTGAGCTCCTACGAGCAGTACTTC. It codes for CASRPLSSYEQYF. This chain connects TRBV27 to TRBJ2-7, with no clear D. V dropped 6 bases and J dropped 0 bases, with 9 bases sitting between them. Germline loops: CDR1 MNHEY, CDR2 SMNVEV (reference sequence). This CDR3 has 13 amino acids.

This clone was detected once. V and J are TRBV28 and TRBJ1-5; no definite D call. Between the trimmed V and J ends, which lost 6 bases and 1 base, there was a span of 13 bases. Per the germline V gene, CDR1 is MDHEN and CDR2 is SYDVKM. CDR3 length equals 15 residues. CDR3 coding DNA: TGTGCCAGCAGCCCCAAACGAGTAAGCAATCAGCCCCAGCATTTT. Protein: CASSPKRVSNQPQHF.

The CDR3 is CASTWRQTEAFF. The CDR3 DNA is TGTGCCAGCACCTGGCGGCAAACTGAAGCTTTCTTT. The chain carries TRBV28 and TRBJ1-1; no clear D. This CDR3 has 12 residues. CDR1 and CDR2 from the germline V gene are MDHEN and SYDVKM. V was clipped by 7 bases and J by 5 bases, with 11 bases between them.

The V gene is TRBV9, the J gene TRBJ2-5; 11 positions agree with TRBD2. The CDR3 extends over 15 amino acids. Germline trimming cut 3 bases from V and 5 bases from J; bases unmatched to any gene: 6. CDR1 is SGDLS, CDR2 YYNGEE, per germline. The CDR3 bases are TGTGCCAGCAGCGCCCCGATAGCGGGAGGGGAGACCCAGTACTTC. It specifies CASSAPIAGGETQYF. Filled out from reference TRBV9 and TRBJ2-5, the complete variable domain reads DSGVTQTPKHLITATGQRVTLRCSPRSGDLSVYWYQQSLDQGLQFLIQYYNGEERAKGNILERFSAQQFPDLHSELNLSSLELGDSALYFCASSAPIAGGETQYFGPGTRLLVL.

This clone was recorded only once. This chain links TRBV18 with TRBJ2-1; 8 bases match TRBD2. Germline V gives CDR1 KGHSH, CDR2 LQKENI. The CDR3 spans 15 residues. Trimming took 2 bases from V and 6 from J; bases not matched to a gene: 6. CDR3 nucleotides: TGTGCCAGCTCACCAAGCCTAGCGGGTATCAATGAGCAGTTCTTC. Amino acids: CASSPSLAGINEQFF.

The V gene is TRBV12-3 or TRBV12-4, the J gene TRBJ2-1, with 7 bases matching TRBD2. CDR3 length: 12 residues. With 2 bases clipped from V and 8 bases from J, the junction kept 0 bases outside the gene matches. This CDR3 is CASSLTSDEQFF. The CDR3 coding sequence is TGTGCCAGCAGTTTAACTAGCGATGAGCAGTTCTTC.

V usage is TRBV5-1 and J usage is TRBJ2-3; the match to TRBD1 covers 9 bases. V lost 2 bases, J lost 3 bases, and 4 bases stayed unmatched. This CDR3 has 15 amino acids. Germline assignment: CDR1 SGHRS and CDR2 YFSETQ. The CDR3 protein is CASSLTGGWTDTQYF. The DNA for the CDR3 is TGCGCCAGCAGCTTAACAGGGGGCTGGACAGATACGCAGTATTTT.

This chain joins TRBV25-1 and TRBJ1-1, with 7 bases fitting TRBD1. This CDR3 is built from 14 residues. V lost 1 base, J lost 9 bases, and 8 bases stayed unmatched. Germline V gives CDR1 MGHDK, CDR2 SYGVNS. This CDR3 reads CASSESRAGGKAFF. The CDR3 DNA sequence: TGTGCCAGCAGTGAATCACGGGCAGGGGGGAAAGCTTTCTTT.

This chain links TRBV19 with TRBJ2-5; TRBD1 matches at 7 bases. With V trimmed by 6 bases and J by 7 bases, 8 bases remained unmatched. The length of the CDR3 is 13 residues. CDR1 and CDR2 from the germline V gene are LNHDA and SQIVND (reference sequence). CDR3 in amino acids: CASRPTGVATQYF. CDR3 nucleotide sequence: TGTGCCAGTAGACCCACAGGGGTGGCGACCCAGTACTTC.

V is TRBV19 and J is TRBJ1-5; D call uncertain. There are 13 residues in the CDR3. The V end lost 5 bases, the J end lost 7 bases, and 12 bases lay between the germline ends. Looked up from germline, CDR1 is LNHDA and CDR2 is SQIVND (reference sequence). CDR3 sequence (DNA): TGTGCCAGTAGTGTAGGTGGGAACCAGCCCCAGCATTTT. Translated: CASSVGGNQPQHF.

J is TRBJ2-7 and V is TRBV7-8, with D possibly being TRBD2 (5 bases). Deletions cut 3 bases from V and 7 bases from J, with 16 bases between. The CDR3 length is 14 residues. The germline V gene has CDR1 SGHVS and CDR2 FQNEAQ. The CDR3 nucleotides read TGTGCCAGCAGCTTGGACGGAGGTACGGGAGAGCAGTACTTC. Translation gives CASSLDGGTGEQYF.

CDR3 loop: CASSLGQGLLGEQYF. CDR3 bases: TGCGCCAGCAGCTTAGGACAGGGGTTATTGGGGGAGCAGTACTTC. J is TRBJ2-7 and V is TRBV5-1, with TRBD1 matching over 9 bases. Germline V lookup: CDR1 SGHRS, CDR2 YFSETQ. V lost 2 bases to trimming and J lost 7 bases; unmatched junction nucleotides: 10. The CDR3 contains 15 residues.

The genes are TRBV19 and TRBJ2-7, with unresolved D. The V gene lost 7 bases and the J gene lost 3 bases, with 13 bases spanning the gap. This CDR3 comprises 13 residues. The V gene's germline CDR1 is LNHDA and CDR2 SQIVND (reference sequence). The CDR3 DNA reads TGTGCCAGTATGGATCGGGCCGGCTACGAGCAGTACGTC. It codes for CASMDRAGYEQYV.

The chain is built from TRBV7-9 and TRBJ1-2; D remains unclear. V was trimmed by 8 bases and J by 8 bases, leaving 21 bases between them. CDR1 is SEHNR, CDR2 FQNEAQ, per germline (reference sequence). The CDR3 totals 14 residues. CDR3 DNA sequence: TGTGCCAGCGACCTCAGCCGGGCGAATGACGGCTACACCTTC. This codes for CASDLSRANDGYTF.

The table lists this clone with a count of one. The rearrangement uses TRBV7-2 and TRBJ2-1; 9 bases are shared with TRBD2. Per germline, CDR1 SGHTA and CDR2 FQGNSA. This CDR3 contains 15 residues. After removal of 2 bases from V and 9 bases from J, the junction contained 8 bases not matched to a gene. CDR3 protein: CASSLWAGGATEQFF. CDR3 DNA sequence: TGTGCCAGCAGCTTATGGGCGGGAGGGGCCACTGAGCAGTTCTTC.

This rearrangement joins TRBV6-2 or TRBV6-3 to TRBJ2-2, with 10 positions matching TRBD2. Germline assignment: CDR1 MNHEY and CDR2 SVGEGT. V was pared by 4 bases and J by 3 bases, with 8 bases of the junction left unmatched. This CDR3 region has 17 residues. The CDR3 sequence: CASSFPLAGDDTGELFF. CDR3 in DNA: TGTGCCAGCAGTTTCCCGCTAGCGGGAGACGACACCGGGGAGCTGTTTTTT.

The chain links TRBV5-4 to TRBJ2-5, with 7 bases that match TRBD2. The J segment lost 4 bases and the V segment lost 7 bases, leaving 10 bases of the junction unmatched. CDR3 length: 14 amino acids. CDR1 and CDR2 from the germline V gene are SGHNT and YYREEE (reference sequence). CDR3 protein: CASSTGGVPETQYF. For the CDR3, the DNA is TGTGCCAGCTCCACTGGGGGGGTTCCAGAGACCCAGTACTTC.

This clone was counted once. V gene TRBV24-1 combines with J gene TRBJ2-7; D uncertain. The CDR3 loop spans 17 amino acids. V was shortened by 3 bases and J by 1 base, with 18 bases between the two germline ends. Germline loops: CDR1 KGHDR, CDR2 SFDVKD. The CDR3, as DNA: TGTGCCACCAGTGATCCAGGACCGAGAGCCGTTTCCTACGAGCAGTACGTC. Translated: CATSDPGPRAVSYEQYV.

The chain is built from TRBV19 and TRBJ2-7; 9 bases agree with TRBD1. The germline CDR1 and CDR2 sequences are LNHDA and SQIVND (reference sequence). The CDR3 length is 13 residues. J was trimmed by 5 bases and V by 3 bases; bases with no gene match: 2. In DNA, the CDR3 is TGTGCCAGTAGTATGACAGGGGGTAACGAGCAGTACGTC. Its protein product is CASSMTGGNEQYV.

J is TRBJ2-5 and V is TRBV30; D possibly matches TRBD1 or TRBD2 (6 bases each). The germline CDR1 and CDR2 sequences are GTSNPN and SVGIG (reference sequence). Trimming took off 0 bases at V and 1 base at J, with 12 bases between the two ends. The CDR3 runs 15 residues. CDR3 in amino acids: CAWSVGGFGQETQYF. DNA of the CDR3: TGTGCCTGGAGTGTAGGGGGGTTCGGCCAAGAGACCCAGTACTTC.